Shown below are 22 T cell receptor beta chains from a single sample sequenced in a study of OX40 agonist ivuxolimab in advanced cancers. Libraries were constructed by the immunoSEQ multiplex PCR assay. TCRdb mirrors the immuneACCESS table, restricted to in-frame sequences. Some clones are absent from its copies; in checked studies, under half trace to an unresolved V gene, and the reason for the others is unknown. This sample lists around 43,000 clones; around nine tenths were detected once. The biggest ten clones account for 10% to 15% of the sample. The sample consisted of CD4+ or CD8+ T cells sorted from blood, taken in a trial of the OX40 agonist ivuxolimab. These receptors originate from an adult with an advanced solid tumor such as melanoma, head and neck, liver or kidney cancer.

The V call is TRBV7-6, the J call TRBJ1-5; no firm D call. This CDR3 region has 16 residues. V gave up 2 bases and J gave up 4 bases, with 15 bases separating them. Germline loops: CDR1 SGHVS, CDR2 FNYEAQ. CDR3 amino acids: CASSLPFIGRNQPQHF. The CDR3 DNA sequence: TGTGCCAGCAGCTTACCCTTCATCGGGAGAAATCAGCCCCAGCATTTT. Full variable domain (rest looked up from reference TRBV7-6 and TRBJ1-5): GAGVSQSPRYKVTKRGQDVALRCDPISGHVSLYWYRQALGQGPEFLTYFNYEAQQDKSGLPNDRFSAERPEGSISTLTIQRTEQRDSAMYRCASSLPFIGRNQPQHFGDGTRLSIL.

The genes are TRBV6-1 and TRBJ2-7; 7 bases agree with TRBD2. Looked up from germline, CDR1 is MNHNS and CDR2 is SASEGT. J lost 3 bases, V lost 6 bases, and 2 bases had no gene match. The CDR3 totals 12 residues. The CDR3 sequence: CASSRDYYEQYF. The DNA of the CDR3 is TGTGCCAGCAGCCGGGACTACTACGAGCAGTACTTC.

V and J are TRBV5-4 and TRBJ2-1; TRBD1 aligns across 11 bases. The germline V gene encodes CDR1 SGHNT and CDR2 YYREEE (reference sequence). CDR3 length: 15 residues. The V gene end was trimmed by 2 bases and the J gene end by 7 bases; junction bases not matched to a gene: 5. The CDR3, as DNA: TGTGCCAGCAGCTTAGGACAGGGGGCGCTTAATGAGCAGTTCTTC. It specifies CASSLGQGALNEQFF.

This chain uses TRBV29-1 with TRBJ2-7; 8 positions agree with TRBD1. This CDR3 spans 13 amino acids. Germline trimming cut 5 bases from V and 2 bases from J; bases unmatched to any gene: 5. Per the germline V gene, CDR1 is SQVTM and CDR2 is ANQGSEA. The CDR3 protein is CSVWTGKAYEQYF. DNA of the CDR3: TGCAGCGTTTGGACAGGGAAGGCCTACGAGCAGTACTTC.

This chain links TRBV13 with TRBJ2-7; 8 nucleotides align to TRBD1. V shed 6 bases and J 11 bases; nucleotides not matched to a gene: 6. Germline lookup yields CDR1 PRHDT and CDR2 FYEKMQ (reference sequence). This CDR3 region has 11 residues. This chain's CDR3 is CASSFETGEYF. The CDR3 DNA is TGTGCCAGCAGTTTCGAGACAGGGGAGTACTTC.

V usage is TRBV9 and J usage is TRBJ2-7; D gene ambiguous. Trimming took off 0 bases at V and 2 bases at J, with 9 bases between the two ends. This CDR3 region has 14 residues. Germline lookup yields CDR1 SGDLS and CDR2 YYNGEE. The CDR3 spells CASSVEAATYEQYF. The CDR3 coding sequence is TGTGCCAGCAGCGTAGAGGCCGCTACCTACGAGCAGTACTTC.

This clone was counted a single time. The chain joins TRBV5-4 to TRBJ1-1; 9 bases line up with TRBD1. Trimming cost V 4 bases and J 0 bases; bases outside gene matches: 4. The germline V gene has CDR1 SGHNT and CDR2 YYREEE (reference sequence). The CDR3 is made up of 15 amino acids. The CDR3 here is CASSVTGGLNTEAFF. The CDR3 nucleotides read TGTGCCAGCAGCGTCACAGGGGGCTTGAACACTGAAGCTTTCTTT.

The chain joins TRBV9 to TRBJ1-1, with TRBD1 as a possible D gene (5 bases). V was trimmed by 0 bases and J by 7 bases, leaving 16 bases between them. Germline V CDR1 and CDR2: SGDLS, YYNGEE. This CDR3 is built from 15 residues. The CDR3 here is CASSVGGREEGEAFF. The CDR3, as DNA: TGTGCCAGCAGCGTAGGGGGCAGGGAGGAGGGTGAAGCTTTCTTT.

J is TRBJ2-1 and V is TRBV11-3, with 7 bases identical to TRBD2. V gave up 2 bases and J gave up 8 bases; unmatched junction bases: 12. This CDR3 is built from 16 residues. Germline V gives CDR1 SGHNT, CDR2 YENEEA. As DNA, the CDR3 is TGTGCCAGCAGCTTAACTTGGACTAGTCTCATCCATGAGCAGTTCTTC. This gives the protein CASSLTWTSLIHEQFF.

The CDR3: CASSPGTSTDTQYF. CDR3 coding DNA: TGTGCCAGCAGCCCGGGGACTAGCACAGATACGCAGTATTTT. This rearrangement joins TRBV7-9 to TRBJ2-3; tentatively, D is TRBD2 (6 bases). Between the trimmed V and J ends, which lost 5 bases and 0 bases, there was a span of 9 bases. This CDR3 has 14 residues. Germline V gives CDR1 SEHNR, CDR2 FQNEAQ (reference sequence).

This chain links TRBV27 with TRBJ2-7; D is unclear. The CDR3 is made up of 14 amino acids. CDR1 is MNHEY and CDR2 is SMNVEV in the germline V gene (reference sequence). Trimming cost V 4 bases and J 0 bases, with 10 bases left between them. CDR3 nucleotide sequence: TGTGCCAGCAGTTCACAAGAGTTCTCCTACGAGCAGTACTTC. It yields the protein CASSSQEFSYEQYF.

The CDR3, as DNA: TGTGCCAGCAGCCCGGGATGGGGGTCCTACGAGCAGTACTTC. It is translated as CASSPGWGSYEQYF. The J gene is TRBJ2-7, the V gene TRBV9; either TRBD1 or TRBD2 may supply D (5 bases each). Germline assignment: CDR1 SGDLS and CDR2 YYNGEE. Between the trimmed V and J ends, which lost 4 bases and 1 base, there was a span of 12 bases. The CDR3 is made up of 14 amino acids. The variable domain in full, with the rest retrieved from reference TRBV9 and TRBJ2-7, is DSGVTQTPKHLITATGQRVTLRCSPRSGDLSVYWYQQSLDQGLQFLIQYYNGEERAKGNILERFSAQQFPDLHSELNLSSLELGDSALYFCASSPGWGSYEQYFGPGTRLTVT.

The V and J genes are TRBV7-8 and TRBJ1-2; TRBD1 might be the D (6 bases). V was clipped by 1 base and J by 8 bases, with 17 bases between them. Germline CDR1 SGHVS, CDR2 FQNEAQ. The CDR3 contains 15 residues. CDR3 nucleotides: TGTGCCAGCAGCTTAGGAGTACAGGGAATGGGCGGCTACACCTTC. This gives the protein CASSLGVQGMGGYTF.

The chain has TRBV7-2 and TRBJ2-3; 8 bases line up with TRBD2. V trimming: 2 bases; J trimming: 4 bases; junction bases outside the gene matches: 8. Germline V gives CDR1 SGHTA, CDR2 FQGNSA. The CDR3 has 16 residues. The CDR3 DNA reads TGTGCCAGCAGCTTAACAAGCGGGGGTGGGTCAGATACGCAGTATTTT. Its protein is CASSLTSGGGSDTQYF.

The chain is built from TRBV27 and TRBJ2-5, with D hard to call. Between the trimmed V and J ends, which lost 2 bases and 4 bases, there was a span of 17 bases. CDR3 length equals 16 residues. Germline assignment: CDR1 MNHEY and CDR2 SMNVEV (reference sequence). CDR3 nucleotides: TGTGCCAGCAGTTTACTCCCGTCGGTACTTGGAGAGACCCAGTACTTC. Its protein is CASSLLPSVLGETQYF.

This clone has only one observation. The chain is built from TRBV7-3 and TRBJ2-5; D is possibly TRBD1 (5 bases). This CDR3 is 15 amino acids long. Germline V CDR1 and CDR2: SGHTA, FQGTGA. The V and J ends lost 2 bases and 2 bases respectively, with 12 bases between them. CDR3 amino acids: CASSLGISGQETQYF. CDR3 nucleotide sequence: TGTGCCAGCAGCTTAGGAATTTCAGGGCAAGAGACCCAGTACTTC.

This sequence joins TRBV7-9 and TRBJ2-7, with 7 bases matching TRBD1. Germline CDR1 is SEHNR and CDR2 is FQNEAQ (reference sequence). The CDR3 has 12 amino acids. V lost 4 bases to trimming and J lost 3 bases; unmatched junction nucleotides: 0. CDR3 region: CASSWDSYEQYF. The CDR3 region has the DNA TGTGCCAGCAGCTGGGACAGCTACGAGCAGTACTTC.

The rearrangement joins TRBV5-4 to TRBJ1-2; no definite D call. Per the germline V gene, CDR1 is SGHNT and CDR2 is YYREEE (reference sequence). Trimming took 4 bases from V and 4 from J, leaving 20 bases between them. The CDR3 totals 16 residues. This CDR3 is CASSPDATRPGYGYTF. CDR3 in DNA: TGTGCCAGCAGCCCGGACGCAACCCGCCCGGGCTATGGCTACACCTTC.

The rearrangement joins TRBV7-3 to TRBJ2-5, with D perhaps assigned TRBD1 or TRBD2 (5 bases each). Deletions cut 0 bases from V and 5 bases from J, with 10 bases between. The CDR3 is 14 amino acids. Looked up from germline, CDR1 is SGHTA and CDR2 is FQGTGA. The CDR3 loop is CASSLTGQRETQYF. The CDR3 region has the DNA TGTGCCAGCAGCTTAACGGGGCAGCGGGAGACCCAGTACTTC.

The J gene is TRBJ1-5, the V gene TRBV6-4; D gene uncertain. V gave up 7 bases and J gave up 0 bases, with 13 bases separating them. This CDR3 has 15 amino acids. Germline V CDR1 and CDR2: MRHNA, SNTAGT. CDR3 nucleotide sequence: TGTGCCAGCAAGACAAGGGTGGATAGCAATCAGCCCCAGCATTTT. Translated: CASKTRVDSNQPQHF.

Points on this clone: Other DNA variants within this sample encode the same CDR3. V and J are TRBV6-5 and TRBJ2-5; TRBD2 matches 7 bases. Germline V gene sequence: CDR1 MNHEY, CDR2 SVGAGI. This CDR3 spans 13 amino acids. V lost 6 bases and J lost 1; bases outside the gene matches: 2. The CDR3 region is CASSPGGQETQYF. The CDR3 bases are TGTGCCAGCAGCCCGGGGGGCCAAGAGACCCAGTACTTC.

This clone was detected once. The J gene is TRBJ1-2, the V gene TRBV4-3; possible D gene TRBD1, 5 bases. Looked up from germline, CDR1 is LGHNA and CDR2 is YSLEER. The CDR3 loop spans 14 amino acids. Trimming took 7 bases from V and 3 from J, leaving 15 bases between them. Here the CDR3 DNA reads TGCGCCAGCACCCTCGCCCAGGGCGACTATGGCTACACCTTC. This gives the protein CASTLAQGDYGYTF.